A single sample is the source of the 13 T cell receptor beta chains below, sequenced in a study of control samples from healthy donors and cancer patients. TCRdb keeps only in-frame clones here, not all; method: immunoSEQ multiplex PCR. The data contain under 150,000 clones, about nine tenths of them singletons. Source material: blood. The receptors were sampled from a man between 25 and 39 years old in good health.

The chain employs TRBV13 and TRBJ2-1; TRBD2 matches 13 bases. CDR3 length: 19 amino acids. V lost 1 base to trimming and J lost 0 bases; unmatched junction nucleotides: 6. Germline V gene data show CDR1 as PRHDT and CDR2 as FYEKMQ (reference sequence). The CDR3 loop reads CASSLEGLAGAPSYNEQFF. The CDR3 DNA is TGTGCCAGCAGCTTAGAAGGACTAGCGGGGGCCCCCTCCTACAATGAGCAGTTCTTC.

This clone was observed a single time. The V gene is TRBV5-6, the J gene TRBJ1-6; no clear D. The ends were cut back, 5 bases at V and 6 bases at J, with 9 bases in the middle. CDR3 length: 13 amino acids. CDR1 is SGHDT, CDR2 YYEEEE, per germline. The CDR3 protein is CASSGGFNSPLHF. The CDR3, as DNA: TGTGCCAGCAGTGGCGGGTTTAATTCACCCCTCCACTTT.

In its sample, this clone was seen once. V is TRBV3-1 (or the pseudogene TRBV3-2) and J is TRBJ2-5; 7 positions agree with TRBD2. The V gene end was trimmed by 0 bases and the J gene end by 0 bases; junction bases not matched to a gene: 10. Germline V gives CDR1 LGHDT, CDR2 YNNKEL (reference sequence). The CDR3 has 18 amino acids. The CDR3 coding sequence is TGTGCCAGCAGCCAAGAAAAGGCACTAGCGCGTTACCAAGAGACCCAGTACTTC. As protein: CASSQEKALARYQETQYF.

The CDR3 sequence: CASSYVAGNSDTEAFF. The DNA for the CDR3 is TGTGCCAGCAGTTATGTGGCAGGGAATTCAGACACTGAAGCTTTCTTT. The chain employs TRBV6-6 and TRBJ1-1; D might be TRBD1 (5 bases). The germline V gene encodes CDR1 MNHNY and CDR2 SVGAGI (reference sequence). The CDR3 has 16 amino acids. Trimming cost V 3 bases and J 3 bases, with 17 bases left between them.

The chain uses TRBV11-3 and TRBJ2-2; TRBD1 is a possible D gene (6 bases). Germline V lookup: CDR1 SGHNT, CDR2 YENEEA. This CDR3 contains 16 residues. The V end was cut by 5 bases, the J end by 3 bases, with 16 bases between. The CDR3 DNA reads as TGTGCCAGCAGCAAATCGTCACAGGGACACACCGGGGAGCTGTTTTTT. Encoded protein: CASSKSSQGHTGELFF.

The chain couples TRBV6-5 to TRBJ1-2, with unresolved D. CDR1 and CDR2 (germline): MNHEY, SVGAGI. The germline V and J ends were trimmed by 6 bases and 3 bases, with 14 bases remaining between them. The CDR3 is made up of 14 amino acids. The CDR3 sequence: CASSPAPSYYGYTF. Here the CDR3 DNA reads TGTGCCAGCAGCCCCGCTCCTTCCTACTATGGCTACACCTTC.

This chain uses TRBV5-5 with TRBJ2-3; no reliable D call. This CDR3 contains 13 residues. V was clipped by 0 bases and J by 2 bases, with 4 bases between them. Per the germline V gene, CDR1 is SGHKS and CDR2 is YYEKEE (reference sequence). The CDR3 reads CASSLGYTDTQYF. The DNA of the CDR3 is TGTGCCAGCAGCTTGGGATACACAGATACGCAGTATTTT.

This chain connects TRBV29-1 to TRBJ2-1, with 9 bases fitting TRBD2. V was clipped by 7 bases and J by 6 bases; unmatched bases: 10. Looked up from germline, CDR1 is SQVTM and CDR2 is ANQGSEA. The CDR3 is 14 residues long. Here the CDR3 DNA reads TGCAGCGCAGGTGAGACTAGCGGATTCAATGAGCAGTTCTTC. Its protein product is CSAGETSGFNEQFF.

J is TRBJ2-3 and V is TRBV4-1, with 8 bases matching TRBD2. The J segment lost 1 base and the V segment lost 5 bases, leaving 2 bases of the junction unmatched. Germline assignment: CDR1 MGHRA and CDR2 YSYEKL. This CDR3 contains 14 residues. The CDR3 bases are TGCGCCAGCAGCTCCGGGGGGGGCACAGATACGCAGTATTTT. This sequence encodes CASSSGGGTDTQYF.

J is TRBJ2-7 and V is TRBV6-1; D is undetermined. The CDR3 extends over 14 amino acids. The germline gives CDR1 MNHNS, CDR2 SASEGT. The ends were cut back, 1 base at V and 2 bases at J, with 9 bases in the middle. CDR3 protein: CASSEGVGPYEQYF. The CDR3 DNA follows: TGTGCCAGCAGTGAAGGTGTGGGTCCCTACGAGCAGTACTTC.

This chain links TRBV7-9 with TRBJ1-5, with 9 nucleotides matching TRBD1. Germline V lookup: CDR1 SEHNR, CDR2 FQNEAQ (reference sequence). The V and J ends lost 4 bases and 7 bases, in that order; junction bases with no gene match: 5. The CDR3 loop spans 14 amino acids. CDR3 nucleotide sequence: TGTGCCAGCAGCTCGGGACAGGGAAACCAGCCCCAGCATTTT. It is translated as CASSSGQGNQPQHF.

This clone was seen once. The chain uses TRBV5-1 and TRBJ2-1; tentatively, D is TRBD2 (5 bases). The CDR3 length is 14 residues. Per the germline V gene, CDR1 is SGHRS and CDR2 is YFSETQ. The V and J ends lost 0 bases and 9 bases respectively, with 13 bases between them. CDR3 residues: CASSLGQRDAEQFF. In nucleotides, the CDR3 is TGCGCCAGCAGCTTGGGGCAGAGGGATGCTGAGCAGTTCTTC.

This chain's CDR3 is CASSMGTGFNQPQHF. CDR3 bases: TGTGCCAGTAGTATGGGGACAGGGTTCAATCAGCCCCAGCATTTT. The V gene is TRBV19, the J gene TRBJ1-5; 9 bases are shared with TRBD1. The V gene end was trimmed by 3 bases and the J gene end by 3 bases; junction bases not matched to a gene: 3. The CDR3 runs 15 residues. Germline assignment: CDR1 LNHDA and CDR2 SQIVND (reference sequence).